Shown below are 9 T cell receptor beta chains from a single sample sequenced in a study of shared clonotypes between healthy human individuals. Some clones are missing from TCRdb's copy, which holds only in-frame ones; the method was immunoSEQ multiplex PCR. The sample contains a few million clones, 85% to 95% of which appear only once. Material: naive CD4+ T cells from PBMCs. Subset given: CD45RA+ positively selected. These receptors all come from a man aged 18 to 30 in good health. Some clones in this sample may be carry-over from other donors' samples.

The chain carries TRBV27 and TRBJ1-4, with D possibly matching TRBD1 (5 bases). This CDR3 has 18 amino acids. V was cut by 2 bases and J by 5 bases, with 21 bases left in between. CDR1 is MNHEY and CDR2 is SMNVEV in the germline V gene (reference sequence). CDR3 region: CASSLHYPPRGRNEKLFF. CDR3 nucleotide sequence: TGTGCCAGCAGTTTACATTACCCCCCCCGGGGGAGAAATGAAAAACTGTTTTTT.

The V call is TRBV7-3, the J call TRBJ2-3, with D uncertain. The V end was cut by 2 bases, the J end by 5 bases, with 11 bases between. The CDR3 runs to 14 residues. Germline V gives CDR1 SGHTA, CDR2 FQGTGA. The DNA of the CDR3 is TGTGCCAGCAGCTTAGGGCTTCAAGGAGATACGCAGTATTTT. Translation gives CASSLGLQGDTQYF.

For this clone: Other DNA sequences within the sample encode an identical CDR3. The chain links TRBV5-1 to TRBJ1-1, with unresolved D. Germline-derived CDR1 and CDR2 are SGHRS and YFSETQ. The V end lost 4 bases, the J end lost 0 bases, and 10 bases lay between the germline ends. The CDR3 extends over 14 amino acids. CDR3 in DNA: TGCGCCAGCAGCCTAGACGGGCTGAACACTGAAGCTTTCTTT. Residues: CASSLDGLNTEAFF.

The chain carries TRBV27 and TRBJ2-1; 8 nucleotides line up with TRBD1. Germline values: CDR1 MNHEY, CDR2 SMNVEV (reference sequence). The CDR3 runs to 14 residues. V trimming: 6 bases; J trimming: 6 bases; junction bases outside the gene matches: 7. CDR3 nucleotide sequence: TGTGCCAGCAGGTACACAGGGGGAGGCAATGAGCAGTTCTTC. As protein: CASRYTGGGNEQFF.

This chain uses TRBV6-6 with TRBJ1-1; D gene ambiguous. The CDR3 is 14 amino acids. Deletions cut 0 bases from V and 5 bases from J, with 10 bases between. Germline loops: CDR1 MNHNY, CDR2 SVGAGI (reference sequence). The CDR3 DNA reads TGTGCCAGCAGTTACTCGATGTGGGAGACTGAAGCTTTCTTT. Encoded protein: CASSYSMWETEAFF.

CDR3 in amino acids: CASSQGLTDTQYF. Here the CDR3 DNA reads TGTGCCAGCAGTCAGGGACTTACAGATACGCAGTATTTT. The rearrangement links TRBV2 to TRBJ2-3; tentative D call: TRBD2 (6 bases). The germline gives CDR1 SNHLY, CDR2 FYNNEI. Trimming left V 5 bases short and J 3 bases short, with 9 bases between. The CDR3 sequence is 13 residues long.

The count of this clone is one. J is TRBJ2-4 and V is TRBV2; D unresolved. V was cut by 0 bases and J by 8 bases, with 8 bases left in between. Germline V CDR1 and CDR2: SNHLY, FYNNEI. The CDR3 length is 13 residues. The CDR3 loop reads CASSEARTDIQYF. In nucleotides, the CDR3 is TGTGCCAGCAGTGAAGCGCGGACGGACATTCAGTACTTC.

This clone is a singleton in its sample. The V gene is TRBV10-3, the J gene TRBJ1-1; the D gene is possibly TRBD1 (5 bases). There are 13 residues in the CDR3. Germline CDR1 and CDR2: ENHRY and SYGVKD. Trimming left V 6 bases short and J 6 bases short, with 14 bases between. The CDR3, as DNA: TGTGCCATCAGCAGGGCAGGAGGGGCTGAAGCTTTCTTT. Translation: CAISRAGGAEAFF.

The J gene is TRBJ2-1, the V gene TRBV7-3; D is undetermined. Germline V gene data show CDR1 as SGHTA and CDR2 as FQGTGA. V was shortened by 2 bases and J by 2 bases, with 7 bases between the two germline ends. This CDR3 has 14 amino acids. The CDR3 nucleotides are TGTGCCAGCAGCTTACAGGCCACCTACAATGAGCAGTTCTTC. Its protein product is CASSLQATYNEQFF.